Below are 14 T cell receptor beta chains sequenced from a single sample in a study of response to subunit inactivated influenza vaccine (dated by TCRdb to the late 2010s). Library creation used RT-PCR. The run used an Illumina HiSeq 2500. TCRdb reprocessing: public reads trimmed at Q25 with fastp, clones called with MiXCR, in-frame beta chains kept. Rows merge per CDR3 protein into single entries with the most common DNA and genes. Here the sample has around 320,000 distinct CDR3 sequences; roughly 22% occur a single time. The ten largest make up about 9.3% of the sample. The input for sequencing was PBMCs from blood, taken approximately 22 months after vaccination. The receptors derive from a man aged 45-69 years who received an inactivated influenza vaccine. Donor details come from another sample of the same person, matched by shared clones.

CDR3 protein: CASNPGGEPNYGYTF. CDR3 bases: TGTGCCAGTAACCCAGGGGGCGAACCTAACTATGGCTACACCTTC. The rearrangement uses TRBV19 and TRBJ1-2; 8 bases fit TRBD1. The CDR3 loop spans 15 amino acids. Trimming removed 7 bases from V and 0 bases from J; junction bases left unmatched: 7. Germline CDR1 and CDR2: LNHDA and SQIVND (reference sequence).

Written as DNA, the CDR3 is TGTGCCAGCAGCGGGGACAGAGATAATTCACCCCTCCACTTT. This encodes CASSGDRDNSPLHF. This rearrangement joins TRBV9 to TRBJ1-6; 7 bases line up with TRBD1. The CDR3 contains 14 residues. Germline CDR1 and CDR2: SGDLS and YYNGEE. J gave up 5 bases and V 3 bases, and 2 bases lay outside the gene matches.

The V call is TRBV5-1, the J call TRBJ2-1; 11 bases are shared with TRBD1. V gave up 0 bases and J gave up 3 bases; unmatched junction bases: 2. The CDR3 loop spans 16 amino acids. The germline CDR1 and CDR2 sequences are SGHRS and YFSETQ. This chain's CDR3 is CASSLGGTGGYNEQFF. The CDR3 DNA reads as TGCGCCAGCAGCTTGGGAGGGACAGGGGGCTACAATGAGCAGTTCTTC.

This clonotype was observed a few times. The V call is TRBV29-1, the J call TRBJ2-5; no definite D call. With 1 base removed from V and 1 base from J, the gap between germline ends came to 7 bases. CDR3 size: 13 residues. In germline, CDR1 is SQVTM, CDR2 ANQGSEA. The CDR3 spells CSVEGRFQETQYF. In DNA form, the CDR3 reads TGCAGCGTTGAAGGACGGTTCCAAGAGACCCAGTACTTC.

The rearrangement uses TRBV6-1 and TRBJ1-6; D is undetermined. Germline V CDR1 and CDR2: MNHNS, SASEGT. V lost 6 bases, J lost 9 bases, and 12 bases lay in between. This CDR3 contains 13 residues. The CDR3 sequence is CASRESWASPLHF. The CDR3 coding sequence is TGTGCCAGCAGGGAATCTTGGGCTTCACCCCTCCACTTT.

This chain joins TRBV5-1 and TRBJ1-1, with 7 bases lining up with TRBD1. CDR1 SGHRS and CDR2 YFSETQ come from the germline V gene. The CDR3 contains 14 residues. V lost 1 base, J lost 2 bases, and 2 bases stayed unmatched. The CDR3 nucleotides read TGCGCCAGCAGCTTGTGGGACAGTAACACTGAAGCTTTCTTT. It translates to CASSLWDSNTEAFF.

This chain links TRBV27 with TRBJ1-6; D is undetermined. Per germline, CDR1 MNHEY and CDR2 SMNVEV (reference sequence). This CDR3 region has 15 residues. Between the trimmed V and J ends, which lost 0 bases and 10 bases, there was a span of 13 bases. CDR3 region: CASSLSAASGSPLHF. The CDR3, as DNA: TGTGCCAGCAGTTTATCCGCGGCGTCCGGGTCACCCCTCCACTTT.

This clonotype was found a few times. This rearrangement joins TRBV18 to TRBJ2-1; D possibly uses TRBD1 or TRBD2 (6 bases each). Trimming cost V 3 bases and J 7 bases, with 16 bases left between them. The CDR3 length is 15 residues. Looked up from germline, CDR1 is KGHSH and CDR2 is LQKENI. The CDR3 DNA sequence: TGTGCCAGCTCACCCCCCAAGGGGGGCCAGAATGAGCAGTTCTTC. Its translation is CASSPPKGGQNEQFF.

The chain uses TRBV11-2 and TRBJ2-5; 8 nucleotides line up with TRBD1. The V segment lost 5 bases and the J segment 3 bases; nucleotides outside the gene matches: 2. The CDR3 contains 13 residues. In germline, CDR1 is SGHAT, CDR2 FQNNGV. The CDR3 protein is CASSATGEETQYF. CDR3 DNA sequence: TGTGCCAGCAGCGCGACAGGGGAAGAGACCCAGTACTTC.

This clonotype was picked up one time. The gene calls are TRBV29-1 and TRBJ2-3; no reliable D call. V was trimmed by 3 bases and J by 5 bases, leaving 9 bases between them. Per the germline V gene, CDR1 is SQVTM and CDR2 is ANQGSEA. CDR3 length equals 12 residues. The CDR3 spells CSVDHDEDTQYF. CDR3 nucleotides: TGCAGCGTTGACCATGACGAAGATACGCAGTATTTT.

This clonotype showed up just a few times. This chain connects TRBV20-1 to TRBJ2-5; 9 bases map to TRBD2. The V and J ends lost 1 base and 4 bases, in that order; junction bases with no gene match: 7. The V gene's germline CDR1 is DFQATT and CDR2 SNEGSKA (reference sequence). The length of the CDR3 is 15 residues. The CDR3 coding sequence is TGCAGTGCTAGAGCGTTTAGCGGGAGCAGAGAGACCCAGTACTTC. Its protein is CSARAFSGSRETQYF.

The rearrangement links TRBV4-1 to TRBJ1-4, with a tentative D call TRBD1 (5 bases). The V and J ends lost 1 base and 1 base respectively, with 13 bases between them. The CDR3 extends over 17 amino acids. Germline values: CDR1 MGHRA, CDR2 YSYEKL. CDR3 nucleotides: TGCGCCAGCAGCCAAGTCGCGGCGGGGCGAACTAATGAAAAACTGTTTTTT. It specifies CASSQVAAGRTNEKLFF.

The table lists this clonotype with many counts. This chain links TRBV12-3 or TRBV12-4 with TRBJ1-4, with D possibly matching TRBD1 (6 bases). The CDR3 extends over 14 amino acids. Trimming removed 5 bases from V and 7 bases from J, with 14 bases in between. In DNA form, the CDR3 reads TGTGCCAGCAGTCCCCGGGGGGGCGGTGAAAAACTGTTTTTT. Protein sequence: CASSPRGGGEKLFF.

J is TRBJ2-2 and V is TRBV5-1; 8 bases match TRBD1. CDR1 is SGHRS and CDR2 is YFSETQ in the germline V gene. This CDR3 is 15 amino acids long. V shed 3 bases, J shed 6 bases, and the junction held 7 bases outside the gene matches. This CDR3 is CASSSWGDRPGELFF. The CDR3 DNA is TGCGCCAGCAGCTCATGGGGGGACAGGCCCGGGGAGCTGTTTTTT.